These 12 T cell receptor beta chains came from one sample sequenced in a study of CD8 T cells in ankylosing spondylitis. TCRdb reanalysed the 5' RACE reads using MiXCR and keeps one entry per CDR3 protein. The sample yields about 130,000 distinct CDR3 sequences, around 15% seen once. The sample taken for sequencing was blood, either unsorted or a sorted T cell fraction (not recorded which). These receptors all stem from a female donor with ankylosing spondylitis or in good health (not recorded which).

The table lists this clonotype with many counts. J is TRBJ2-7 and V is TRBV5-1, with D possibly matching TRBD2 (6 bases). The CDR3 length is 13 residues. V was trimmed by 2 bases and J by 3 bases, leaving 9 bases between them. Per the germline V gene, CDR1 is SGHRS and CDR2 is YFSETQ. As DNA, the CDR3 is TGCGCCAGCAGCTTTAGCGGATACTACGAGCAGTACTTC. It encodes CASSFSGYYEQYF.

This clonotype was seen only a few times. This chain uses TRBV9 with TRBJ1-6; 9 nucleotides line up with TRBD1. CDR3 length: 15 residues. Germline V CDR1 and CDR2: SGDLS, YYNGEE. J lost 6 bases, V lost 3 bases, and 4 bases had no gene match. Here the CDR3 DNA reads TGTGCCAGCAGCGGCGGACAGGGGCTTAATTCACCCCTCCACTTT. This gives the protein CASSGGQGLNSPLHF.

The chain employs TRBV5-1 and TRBJ2-7, with 7 bases identical to TRBD1. Germline-derived CDR1 and CDR2 are SGHRS and YFSETQ. V lost 1 base and J lost 4; bases outside the gene matches: 2. This CDR3 is 13 amino acids long. The CDR3 loop reads CASSLTGQYEQYF. In DNA, the CDR3 is TGCGCCAGCAGCTTGACGGGACAGTACGAGCAGTACTTC.

As for this clonotype: It may be a read error: a sequence one base away is much more abundant. Because it lacks the conserved phenylalanine or tryptophan at the end, this CDR3 is likely a read error. Written as DNA, the CDR3 is TGCGCCAGCAGCTTGGGAAACGGGGGATACACAGATACGCAGTATATT. It is translated as CASSLGNGGYTDTQYI. This chain uses TRBV5-1 with TRBJ2-3; tentatively, D is TRBD2 (6 bases). The CDR3 totals 16 residues. V lost 0 bases to trimming and J lost 2 bases, with 13 bases between them. The germline V gene encodes CDR1 SGHRS and CDR2 YFSETQ.

This clonotype showed up just a few times. The rearrangement joins TRBV29-1 to TRBJ1-3; 9 bases match TRBD1. Germline CDR1 is SQVTM and CDR2 is ANQGSEA. The V and J ends lost 5 bases and 2 bases, in that order; junction bases with no gene match: 7. This CDR3 is built from 15 residues. The CDR3 region has the DNA TGCAGCGTTTCCGGGACAGGGCCGGCTGGAAACACCATATATTTT. Amino acids: CSVSGTGPAGNTIYF.

This clonotype was counted only a few times. The chain carries TRBV14 and TRBJ1-2; D not resolved. Trimming removed 2 bases from V and 5 bases from J, with 6 bases in between. The CDR3 loop spans 12 amino acids. CDR1 and CDR2 from the germline V gene are SGHDN and FVKESK. For the CDR3, the DNA is TGTGCCAGCAGCCAACGCAATTATGGCTACACCTTC. The encoded protein is CASSQRNYGYTF.

To note about this clonotype: A much larger clone differs by one base, so this may be a read error. Written as DNA, the CDR3 is TGTGCCAGCAGCTTAGGGCCTAGCGGGGGAAATGAGCAGTTCTTC. It translates to CASSLGPSGGNEQFF. This chain uses TRBV7-9 with TRBJ2-1; TRBD2 agrees at 10 bases. Germline V gene lookup returns CDR1 SEHNR and CDR2 FQNEAQ (reference sequence). V shed 1 base and J 7 bases; nucleotides not matched to a gene: 4. There are 15 residues in the CDR3.

This clonotype was found many times. This chain joins TRBV12-3 or TRBV12-4 and TRBJ1-1; D perhaps matches TRBD1 (5 bases). V was pared by 5 bases and J by 2 bases, with 9 bases between. The CDR3 contains 13 residues. CDR3 residues: CASSIDRNTEAFF. The CDR3 nucleotides are TGTGCCAGCAGTATCGACAGAAACACTGAAGCTTTCTTT.

This clonotype was picked up a small number of times. The chain carries TRBV20-1 and TRBJ1-2; tentative D call: TRBD1 (5 bases). CDR3 length: 13 residues. In germline, CDR1 is DFQATT, CDR2 SNEGSKA (reference sequence). Trimming took off 5 bases at V and 3 bases at J, with 13 bases between the two ends. The CDR3 spells CSASDRGYYGYTF. CDR3 DNA: TGCAGTGCTTCAGATCGGGGCTACTATGGCTACACCTTC.

This clonotype has only a few counts. The CDR3 loop is CSAREGTGSYEQYF. DNA for the CDR3: TGCAGTGCTAGAGAGGGGACAGGATCCTACGAGCAGTACTTC. The chain has TRBV20-1 and TRBJ2-7; 8 bases align to TRBD1. The length of the CDR3 is 14 residues. Trimming at V came to 0 bases and at J to 1 base, leaving 2 bases not matched to a gene. Germline V gene data show CDR1 as DFQATT and CDR2 as SNEGSKA (reference sequence).

This clonotype was seen repeatedly, ten times or more. The CDR3: CASTKRSSGRADYNEQFF. Here the CDR3 DNA reads TGTGCCAGCACCAAGCGAAGTAGCGGGAGGGCCGACTACAATGAGCAGTTCTTC. V usage is TRBV12-3 or TRBV12-4 and J usage is TRBJ2-1; 11 bases map to TRBD2. The CDR3 contains 18 residues. The V segment lost 7 bases and the J segment 3 bases; nucleotides outside the gene matches: 14.

Ten or more counts support this clonotype. The chain links TRBV29-1 to TRBJ2-3, with D perhaps matching TRBD1 or TRBD2 (5 bases each). CDR3 length equals 14 residues. Trimming cost V 6 bases and J 5 bases, with 18 bases left between them. CDR1 is SQVTM, CDR2 ANQGSEA, per germline. CDR3 bases: TGCAGCGTGACCGGGACGTCCCGGGGAGATACGCAGTATTTT. Translating gives CSVTGTSRGDTQYF.